This paragraph covers one TCR beta chain sequence. This entry comes from a study of patients and donors after allogeneic stem cell transplantation. Germline CDR1 is DFQATT and CDR2 is SNEGSKA (reference sequence). V was shortened by 0 bases and J by 9 bases, with 12 bases between the two germline ends. The CDR3 runs 13 residues. MiXCR, run by TCRdb on the RT-PCR reads, gives a single entry per CDR3 protein. This sample has roughly 940,000 distinct CDR3 sequences; approximately 19% occur once, and the top ten carry roughly 6%. The chain uses TRBV20-1 and TRBJ2-1; D uncertain. The sample was blood, either unsorted or a sorted T cell fraction (not recorded which). The source of this sequence is a human donor who was either an allogeneic HSCT recipient or a stem cell or donor lymphocyte infusion donor (not recorded which). It is not recorded whose cells these are; they may come from a transplant donor. The CDR3 spells CSARDTSRREQFF. In DNA form, the CDR3 reads TGCAGTGCTAGAGATACTTCCCGGCGTGAGCAGTTCTTC.